Presented here are 14 T cell receptor beta chains from one specimen sequenced in a study of CD8+ T cells in alopecia areata. Once RNA had been extracted, it was reverse transcribed into cDNA to act as the sequencing template. Generated by immunoSEQ multiplex PCR, the TCRdb table keeps only in-frame clones and is missing some. The sample has around 190,000 clones; approximately 61% are singletons. The treatment was: oral pan-JAK inhibitor, 5-10 mg twice daily. The source was CD4+ T cells sorted from blood, collected at week 24, from a patient treated with tofacitinib. The receptors were gathered from a human donor with alopecia areata.

The chain joins TRBV5-1 to TRBJ2-6; TRBD1 matches at 11 bases. The junction had 2 bases not matched to a gene; V was cut back by 4 bases and J by 2 bases. Germline loops: CDR1 SGHRS, CDR2 YFSETQ. The CDR3 covers 16 residues. CDR3 nucleotide sequence: TGCGCCAGCAGCCTGGGACAGGGGGCTGGGGCCAACGTCCTGACTTTC. It codes for CASSLGQGAGANVLTF.

The V and J genes are TRBV5-1 and TRBJ2-1; perhaps TRBD1 as D (6 bases). The germline V and J ends were trimmed by 6 bases and 5 bases, with 18 bases remaining between them. Germline assignment: CDR1 SGHRS and CDR2 YFSETQ. CDR3 length: 15 residues. The DNA for the CDR3 is TGCGCCAGCAACACACCTACACAGGGCCACAATGAGCAGTTCTTC. This encodes CASNTPTQGHNEQFF.

This chain links TRBV7-6 with TRBJ1-5; D call uncertain. CDR1 SGHVS and CDR2 FNYEAQ come from the germline V gene. The V and J ends lost 1 base and 7 bases respectively, with 8 bases between them. This CDR3 spans 13 amino acids. The CDR3 coding sequence is TGTGCCAGCAGCTTAGAATCGAGCCAGCCCCAGCATTTT. Its translation is CASSLESSQPQHF.

This clone was seen only a few times. This chain joins TRBV29-1 and TRBJ2-1; no clear D gene. CDR3 length equals 14 residues. Germline CDR1 SQVTM, CDR2 ANQGSEA. Trimming cost V 4 bases and J 1 base, with 11 bases left between them. The CDR3: CSVGSRVSYNEQFF. In DNA form, the CDR3 reads TGCAGCGTTGGAAGTAGGGTTTCCTACAATGAGCAGTTCTTC.

This clone has more than one count but fewer than ten. Other nucleotide sequences from this sample produce the same CDR3. The rearrangement uses TRBV6-5 and TRBJ2-2; D gene uncertain. Germline CDR1 reads MNHEY; CDR2 reads SVGAGI. The CDR3 runs 12 residues. Trimming stripped 6 bases from V and 3 bases from J, with 5 bases between. The CDR3 is CASRGYTGELFF. The CDR3 nucleotides are TGTGCCAGCAGGGGATACACCGGGGAGCTGTTTTTT.

This chain links TRBV4-1 with TRBJ1-1, with D perhaps TRBD1 (6 bases). Trimming shortened V by 0 bases and J by 8 bases, and 10 bases separated the two germline ends. Germline CDR1 reads MGHRA; CDR2 reads YSYEKL. This CDR3 is built from 13 residues. CDR3 sequence: CASSQETGTEAFF. The CDR3 nucleotides read TGCGCCAGCAGCCAAGAGACCGGGACAGAAGCTTTCTTT.

The chain uses TRBV6-5 and TRBJ2-1; TRBD1 aligns across 8 bases. CDR3 length equals 13 residues. The V segment lost 5 bases and the J segment 6 bases; nucleotides outside the gene matches: 3. Per germline, CDR1 MNHEY and CDR2 SVGAGI. CDR3 sequence: CASSEDRVNEQFF. For the CDR3, the DNA is TGTGCCAGCAGTGAGGACAGGGTCAATGAGCAGTTCTTC.

This clone was observed once. The rearrangement uses TRBV5-6 and TRBJ2-7, with D perhaps matching TRBD2 (5 bases). CDR1 and CDR2 (germline): SGHDT, YYEEEE. Deletions cut 4 bases from V and 2 bases from J, with 10 bases between. This CDR3 region has 13 residues. DNA of the CDR3: TGTGCCAGCAGCCGAGGGATAACCTACGAGCAGTACTTC. Its protein product is CASSRGITYEQYF. Full variable domain (remainder filled in from reference TRBV5-6 and TRBJ2-7): DAGVTQSPTHLIKTRGQQVTLRCSPKSGHDTVSWYQQALGQGPQFIFQYYEEEERQRGNFPDRFSGHQFPNYSSELNVNALLLGDSALYLCASSRGITYEQYFGPGTRLTVT.

The chain is built from TRBV2 and TRBJ1-6, with 8 bases lining up with TRBD1. V dropped 5 bases and J dropped 7; count of bases not matched to a gene: 4. Germline assignment: CDR1 SNHLY and CDR2 FYNNEI. The CDR3 length is 14 residues. CDR3 region: CASSLDRANSPLHF. CDR3 coding DNA: TGTGCCAGCAGTTTGGACAGGGCAAATTCACCCCTCCACTTT.

Worth noting for this clone: The same CDR3 arises from other DNA sequences in this sample as well. The chain couples TRBV29-1 to TRBJ2-7; possible D gene TRBD2, 5 bases. V was pared by 4 bases and J by 4 bases, with 8 bases between. Germline CDR1 is SQVTM and CDR2 is ANQGSEA. The length of the CDR3 is 11 residues. The CDR3 sequence: CSVGTGYEQYF. The CDR3 DNA reads as TGCAGCGTTGGGACGGGGTACGAGCAGTACTTC.

This clone was detected only a few times. The chain links TRBV5-6 to TRBJ2-7; TRBD2 agrees at 9 bases. The CDR3 is made up of 14 amino acids. Germline V gene sequence: CDR1 SGHDT, CDR2 YYEEEE. The junction had 5 bases not matched to a gene; V was cut back by 3 bases and J by 4 bases. CDR3: CASSSLAGVYEQYF. In DNA form, the CDR3 reads TGTGCCAGCAGCTCGTTAGCGGGGGTGTACGAGCAGTACTTC.

The rearrangement links TRBV19 to TRBJ1-5; D not resolved. Germline V CDR1 and CDR2: LNHDA, SQIVND (reference sequence). CDR3 length: 15 residues. The V end was cut by 6 bases, the J end by 0 bases, with 12 bases between. The CDR3 bases are TGTGCCAGTAGGAAAGTGGGTGATAGCAATCAGCCCCAGCATTTT. Translation: CASRKVGDSNQPQHF.

Only a few counts were recorded for this clone. This sequence joins TRBV4-1 and TRBJ1-4; D is undetermined. The CDR3 length is 15 residues. CDR1 and CDR2 from the germline V gene are MGHRA and YSYEKL. The ends were cut back, 1 base at V and 4 bases at J, with 10 bases in the middle. CDR3 in amino acids: CASSQVGGLNEKLFF. Here the CDR3 DNA reads TGCGCCAGCAGCCAAGTAGGAGGCCTTAATGAAAAACTGTTTTTT.

The V call is TRBV9, the J call TRBJ1-5; 7 positions match TRBD1. Germline trimming cut 4 bases from V and 5 bases from J; bases unmatched to any gene: 12. The V gene's germline CDR1 is SGDLS and CDR2 YYNGEE. This CDR3 region has 16 residues. The CDR3 region has the DNA TGTGCCAGCAGCCCCGGAGGACAGGTCGTTGATCAGCCCCAGCATTTT. Its protein product is CASSPGGQVVDQPQHF.